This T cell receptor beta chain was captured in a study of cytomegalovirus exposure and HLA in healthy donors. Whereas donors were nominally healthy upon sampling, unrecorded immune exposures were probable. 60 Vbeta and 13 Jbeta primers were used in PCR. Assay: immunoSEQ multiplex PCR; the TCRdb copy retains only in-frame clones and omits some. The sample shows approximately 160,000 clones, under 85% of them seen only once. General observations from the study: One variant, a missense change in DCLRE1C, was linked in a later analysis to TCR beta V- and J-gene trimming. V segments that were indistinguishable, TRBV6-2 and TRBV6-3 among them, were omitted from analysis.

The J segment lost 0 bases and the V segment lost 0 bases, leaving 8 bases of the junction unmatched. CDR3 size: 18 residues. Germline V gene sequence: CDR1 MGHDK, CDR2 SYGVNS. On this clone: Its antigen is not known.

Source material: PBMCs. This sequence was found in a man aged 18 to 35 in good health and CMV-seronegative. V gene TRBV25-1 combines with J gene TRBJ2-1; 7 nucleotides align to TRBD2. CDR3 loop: CASSEYTSGGSSYNEQFF. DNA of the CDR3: TGTGCCAGCAGTGAATATACCTCCGGCGGGAGCTCCTACAATGAGCAGTTCTTC.